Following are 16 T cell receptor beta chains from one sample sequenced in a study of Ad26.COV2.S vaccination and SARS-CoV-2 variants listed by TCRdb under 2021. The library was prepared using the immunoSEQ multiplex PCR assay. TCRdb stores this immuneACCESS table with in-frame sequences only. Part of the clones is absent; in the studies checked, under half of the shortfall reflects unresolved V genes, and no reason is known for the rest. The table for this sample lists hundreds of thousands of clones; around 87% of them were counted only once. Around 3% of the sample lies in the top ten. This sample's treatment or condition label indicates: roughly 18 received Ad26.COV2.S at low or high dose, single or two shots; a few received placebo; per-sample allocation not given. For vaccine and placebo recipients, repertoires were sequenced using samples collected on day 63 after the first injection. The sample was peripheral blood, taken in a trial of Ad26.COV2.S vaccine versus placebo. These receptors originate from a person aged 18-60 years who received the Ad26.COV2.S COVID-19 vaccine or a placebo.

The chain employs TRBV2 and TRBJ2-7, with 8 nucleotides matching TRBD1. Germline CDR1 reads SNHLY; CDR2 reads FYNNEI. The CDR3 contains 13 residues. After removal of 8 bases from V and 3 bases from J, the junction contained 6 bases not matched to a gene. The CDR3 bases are TGTGCCAGCTCCGGGACAGGTAACTACGAGCAGTACTTC. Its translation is CASSGTGNYEQYF. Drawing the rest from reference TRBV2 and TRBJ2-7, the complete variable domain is EPEVTQTPSHQVTQMGQEVILRCVPISNHLYFYWYRQILGQKVEFLVSFYNNEISEKSEIFDDQFSVERPDGSNFTLKIRSTKLEDSAMYFCASSGTGNYEQYFGPGTRLTVT.

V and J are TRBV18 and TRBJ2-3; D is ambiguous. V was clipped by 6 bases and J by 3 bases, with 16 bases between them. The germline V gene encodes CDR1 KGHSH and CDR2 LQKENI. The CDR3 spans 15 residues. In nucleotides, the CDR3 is TGTGCCAGCTCTCTCTCCGGGCGTTGGACAGATACGCAGTATTTT. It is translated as CASSLSGRWTDTQYF.

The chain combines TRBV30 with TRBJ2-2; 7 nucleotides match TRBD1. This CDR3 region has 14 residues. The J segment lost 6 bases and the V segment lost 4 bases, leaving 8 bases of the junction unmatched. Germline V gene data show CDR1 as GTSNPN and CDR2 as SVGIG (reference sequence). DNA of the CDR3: TGTGCCTGGAATAAGGGGGCTTCGGCCGGGGAGCTGTTTTTT. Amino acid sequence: CAWNKGASAGELFF.

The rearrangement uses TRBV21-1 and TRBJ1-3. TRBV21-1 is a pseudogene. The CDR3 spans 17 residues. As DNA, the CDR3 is TGTGCCAGCAGCAAAGGGAGGAGCACTATCTCTGGAAACACCATATATTTT. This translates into CASSKGRSTISGNTIYF.

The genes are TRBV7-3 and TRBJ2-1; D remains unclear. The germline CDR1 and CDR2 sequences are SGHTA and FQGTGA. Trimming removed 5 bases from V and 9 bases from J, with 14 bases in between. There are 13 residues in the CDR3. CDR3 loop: CASSPYPPGEQFF. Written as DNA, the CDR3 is TGTGCCAGCAGCCCTTACCCCCCGGGTGAGCAGTTCTTC. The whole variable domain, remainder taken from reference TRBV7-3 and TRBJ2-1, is GAGVSQTPSNKVTEKGKYVELRCDPISGHTALYWYRQSLGQGPEFLIYFQGTGAADDSGLPNDRFFAVRPEGSVSTLKIQRTERGDSAVYLCASSPYPPGEQFFGPGTRLTVL.

The CDR3 sequence: CASSVGGLRQETQYF. CDR3 nucleotide sequence: TGTGCCAGCAGCGTAGGGGGGCTTAGGCAAGAGACCCAGTACTTC. The chain employs TRBV9 and TRBJ2-5, with D possibly TRBD1 on 6 matching bases. The CDR3 runs to 15 residues. The germline V and J ends were trimmed by 0 bases and 2 bases, with 11 bases remaining between them. Germline V lookup: CDR1 SGDLS, CDR2 YYNGEE.

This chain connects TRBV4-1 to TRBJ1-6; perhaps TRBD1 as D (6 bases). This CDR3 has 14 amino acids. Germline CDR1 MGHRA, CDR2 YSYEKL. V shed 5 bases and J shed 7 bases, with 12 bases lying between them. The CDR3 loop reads CASSTRGENSPLHF. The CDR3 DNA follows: TGCGCCAGCAGCACTAGGGGGGAGAATTCACCCCTCCACTTT.

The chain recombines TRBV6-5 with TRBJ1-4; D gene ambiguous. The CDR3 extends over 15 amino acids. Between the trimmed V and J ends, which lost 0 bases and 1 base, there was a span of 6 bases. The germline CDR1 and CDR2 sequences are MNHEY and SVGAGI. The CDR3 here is CASSYSWETNEKLFF. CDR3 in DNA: TGTGCCAGCAGTTACTCGTGGGAAACTAATGAAAAACTGTTTTTT.

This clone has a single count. The CDR3 nucleotides read TGTGCCAGCACCGAGTGGGAGGTCCTATGGTTCTTC. Protein product: CASTEWEVLWFF. This rearrangement joins TRBV6-6 to TRBJ2-1; possible D gene TRBD2, 6 bases. From germline, CDR1 is MNHNY and CDR2 SVGAGI (reference sequence). Trimming took off 7 bases at V and 15 bases at J, with 19 bases between the two ends. The CDR3 spans 12 residues.

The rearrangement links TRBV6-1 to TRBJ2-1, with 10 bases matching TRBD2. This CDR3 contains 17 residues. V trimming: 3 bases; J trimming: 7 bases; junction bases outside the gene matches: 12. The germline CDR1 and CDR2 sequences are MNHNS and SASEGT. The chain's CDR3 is CASSERASGSYRNEQFF. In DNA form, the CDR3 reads TGTGCCAGCAGTGAGAGGGCTAGCGGGAGCTATCGGAATGAGCAGTTCTTC.

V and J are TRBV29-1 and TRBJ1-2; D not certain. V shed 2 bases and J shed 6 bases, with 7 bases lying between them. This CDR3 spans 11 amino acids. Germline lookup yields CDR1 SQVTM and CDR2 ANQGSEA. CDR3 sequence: CSVEKVDGYTF. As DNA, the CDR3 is TGCAGCGTTGAAAAGGTTGATGGCTACACCTTC.

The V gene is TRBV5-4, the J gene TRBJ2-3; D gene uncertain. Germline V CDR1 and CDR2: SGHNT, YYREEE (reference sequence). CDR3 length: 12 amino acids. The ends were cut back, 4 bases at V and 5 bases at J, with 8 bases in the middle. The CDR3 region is CASSPKLDTQYF. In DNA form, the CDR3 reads TGTGCCAGCAGCCCTAAGTTAGATACGCAGTATTTT.

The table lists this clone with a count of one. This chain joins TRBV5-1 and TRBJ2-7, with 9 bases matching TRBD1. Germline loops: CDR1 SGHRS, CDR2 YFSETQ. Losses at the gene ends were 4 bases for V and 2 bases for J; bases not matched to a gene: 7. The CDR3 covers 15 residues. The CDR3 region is CASSPGTGRAYEQYF. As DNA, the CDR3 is TGCGCCAGCAGCCCCGGGACAGGGCGAGCCTACGAGCAGTACTTC.

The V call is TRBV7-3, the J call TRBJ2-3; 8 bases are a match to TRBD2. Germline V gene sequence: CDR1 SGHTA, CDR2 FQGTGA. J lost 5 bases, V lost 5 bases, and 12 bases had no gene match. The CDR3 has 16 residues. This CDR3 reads CASSPIHGTSVDTQYF. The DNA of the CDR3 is TGTGCCAGCAGCCCAATCCACGGGACTAGTGTAGATACGCAGTATTTT.

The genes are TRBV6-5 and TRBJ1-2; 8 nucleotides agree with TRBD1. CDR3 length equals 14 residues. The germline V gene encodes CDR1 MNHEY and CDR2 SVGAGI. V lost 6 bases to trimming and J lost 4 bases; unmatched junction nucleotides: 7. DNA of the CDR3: TGTGCCAGCAGAAACGGACAGGGAGGCTATGGCTACACCTTC. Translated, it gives CASRNGQGGYGYTF.

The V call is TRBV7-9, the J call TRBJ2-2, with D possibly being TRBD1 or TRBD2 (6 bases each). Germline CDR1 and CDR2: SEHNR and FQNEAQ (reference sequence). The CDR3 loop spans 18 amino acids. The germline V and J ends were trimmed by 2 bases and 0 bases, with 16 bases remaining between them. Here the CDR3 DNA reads TGTGCCAGCAGCTTAAACGCCCGGGGGCCCCCGAACACCGGGGAGCTGTTTTTT. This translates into CASSLNARGPPNTGELFF.